Presented here are 30 T cell receptor beta chains from one specimen sequenced in a study of T cell responses to AZD1222 COVID-19 vaccine. TCRdb keeps only in-frame clones here, not all; method: immunoSEQ multiplex PCR. The sample records roughly 120,000 clones, roughly 90% being singletons. The sample consisted of peripheral blood, taken on day 0 of AZD1222 vaccination. The origin of the receptors is an adult in good health.

The genes are TRBV7-2 and TRBJ1-3; D possibly corresponds to TRBD1 (6 bases). The germline V and J ends were trimmed by 5 bases and 2 bases, with 19 bases remaining between them. The CDR3 contains 17 residues. Looked up from germline, CDR1 is SGHTA and CDR2 is FQGNSA. Here the CDR3 DNA reads TGTGCCAGCAGCCCAGGCCAAATCAGGGGACCTGGAAACACCATATATTTT. Protein product: CASSPGQIRGPGNTIYF.

The chain employs TRBV5-1 and TRBJ2-2; D call uncertain. Deletions cut 0 bases from V and 6 bases from J, with 6 bases between. This CDR3 region has 13 residues. Germline loops: CDR1 SGHRS, CDR2 YFSETQ. CDR3 in amino acids: CASSLGEAGELFF. CDR3 nucleotides: TGCGCCAGCAGCTTGGGTGAGGCCGGGGAGCTGTTTTTT.

The chain has TRBV7-6 and TRBJ1-5; the match to TRBD1 covers 9 bases. The CDR3 totals 15 residues. CDR1 is SGHVS and CDR2 is FNYEAQ in the germline V gene. V lost 1 base and J lost 6; bases outside the gene matches: 4. The CDR3 is CASSLGDRVSQPQHF. In nucleotides, the CDR3 is TGTGCCAGCAGCTTAGGGGACAGGGTGAGTCAGCCCCAGCATTTT.

This clone was picked up one time. V usage is TRBV27 and J usage is TRBJ1-5; D is possibly TRBD1 (5 bases). This CDR3 spans 14 amino acids. V dropped 3 bases and J dropped 12 bases, with 18 bases sitting between them. Germline loops: CDR1 MNHEY, CDR2 SMNVEV (reference sequence). The chain's CDR3 is CASSFGTGNQGQHF. For the CDR3, the DNA is TGTGCCAGCAGTTTCGGGACGGGGAATCAGGGCCAGCATTTT.

The chain employs TRBV7-3 and TRBJ2-5; 7 bases are shared with TRBD2. Germline CDR1 SGHTA, CDR2 FQGTGA. The CDR3 length is 15 residues. V lost 2 bases and J lost 5; bases outside the gene matches: 8. In DNA form, the CDR3 reads TGTGCCAGCAGCTTAGTGGGAGGGAATCCCGAGACCCAGTACTTC. The encoded protein is CASSLVGGNPETQYF. The full variable domain, completed using reference TRBV7-3 and TRBJ2-5, is GAGVSQTPSNKVTEKGKYVELRCDPISGHTALYWYRQSLGQGPEFLIYFQGTGAADDSGLPNDRFFAVRPEGSVSTLKIQRTERGDSAVYLCASSLVGGNPETQYFGPGTRLLVL.

The chain has TRBV19 and TRBJ1-6; TRBD1 matches 7 bases. This CDR3 is 13 amino acids long. Germline CDR1 LNHDA, CDR2 SQIVND (reference sequence). The V gene end was trimmed by 7 bases and the J gene end by 7 bases; junction bases not matched to a gene: 4. Here the CDR3 reads CASTGTVNSPLHF. Written as DNA, the CDR3 is TGTGCCAGTACCGGGACAGTAAATTCACCCCTCCACTTT.

The rearrangement uses TRBV5-1 and TRBJ1-2; D unresolved. The V end lost 7 bases, the J end lost 4 bases, and 8 bases lay between the germline ends. Looked up from germline, CDR1 is SGHRS and CDR2 is YFSETQ. CDR3 length: 11 amino acids. The CDR3 nucleotides read TGCGCCAGCGGGGAGGGCTATGGCTACACCTTC. Translation gives CASGEGYGYTF. The whole variable domain, remainder taken from reference TRBV5-1 and TRBJ1-2, is KAGVTQTPRYLIKTRGQQVTLSCSPISGHRSVSWYQQTPGQGLQFLFEYFSETQRNKGNFPGRFSGRQFSNSRSEMNVSTLELGDSALYLCASGEGYGYTFGSGTRLTVV.

The chain uses TRBV5-1 and TRBJ2-1; D gene ambiguous. V was pared by 4 bases and J by 4 bases, with 6 bases between. Germline assignment: CDR1 SGHRS and CDR2 YFSETQ. The CDR3 is 12 amino acids. CDR3 coding DNA: TGCGCCAGCAGCCCTTATTACAATGAGCAGTTCTTC. This gives the protein CASSPYYNEQFF. Full variable domain (remainder filled in from reference TRBV5-1 and TRBJ2-1): KAGVTQTPRYLIKTRGQQVTLSCSPISGHRSVSWYQQTPGQGLQFLFEYFSETQRNKGNFPGRFSGRQFSNSRSEMNVSTLELGDSALYLCASSPYYNEQFFGPGTRLTVL.

The chain links TRBV18 to TRBJ2-7, with D possibly TRBD2 on 7 matching bases. The length of the CDR3 is 14 residues. The ends were cut back, 5 bases at V and 5 bases at J, with 16 bases in the middle. CDR1 and CDR2 (germline): KGHSH, LQKENI. For the CDR3, the DNA is TGTGCCAGCTCAAGGGGGGGCCAGGTCAACGAGCAGTACTTC. Translated: CASSRGGQVNEQYF.

V is TRBV19 and J is TRBJ2-5, with 13 nucleotides matching TRBD2. CDR1 is LNHDA, CDR2 SQIVND, per germline (reference sequence). This CDR3 has 16 amino acids. The V segment lost 5 bases and the J segment 2 bases; nucleotides outside the gene matches: 5. CDR3: CASSLGLAGEQETQYF. In DNA, the CDR3 is TGTGCCAGTAGTCTCGGACTAGCGGGGGAACAAGAGACCCAGTACTTC. Looking up the rest from reference TRBV19 and TRBJ2-5 gives the full variable domain: DGGITQSPKYLFRKEGQNVTLSCEQNLNHDAMYWYRQDPGQGLRLIYYSQIVNDFQKGDIAEGYSVSREKKESFPLTVTSAQKNPTAFYLCASSLGLAGEQETQYFGPGTRLLVL.

This chain connects TRBV7-8 to TRBJ2-5, with 10 bases lining up with TRBD2. The germline CDR1 and CDR2 sequences are SGHVS and FQNEAQ. Unmatched junction bases numbered 14, after V lost 4 bases and J lost 3 bases. The CDR3 loop spans 18 amino acids. DNA for the CDR3: TGTGCCAGCAGCTATTATTCAGGACTAGCGGATATAAAAGAGACCCAGTACTTC. Its protein product is CASSYYSGLADIKETQYF.

This rearrangement joins TRBV19 to TRBJ2-5; no reliable D call. Germline CDR1 is LNHDA and CDR2 is SQIVND (reference sequence). CDR3 size: 13 residues. V was cut by 10 bases and J by 1 base, with 13 bases left in between. The CDR3 is CATKYGPQETQYF. Written as DNA, the CDR3 is TGTGCCACCAAGTATGGTCCCCAAGAGACCCAGTACTTC.

The J gene is TRBJ2-7, the V gene TRBV23-1; the match to TRBD1 covers 9 bases. TRBV23-1 qualifies as an ORF whose function is uncertain. The CDR3 is made up of 15 amino acids. J was trimmed by 3 bases and V by 3 bases; bases with no gene match: 6. As DNA, the CDR3 is TGCGCCAGCAGTCACCTTAGGACAGGGGACTACGAGCAGTACTTC. This gives the protein CASSHLRTGDYEQYF.

The chain is built from TRBV12-3 or TRBV12-4 and TRBJ1-1, with D possibly being TRBD1 (5 bases). The CDR3 totals 13 residues. Deletions cut 7 bases from V and 7 bases from J, with 16 bases between. The CDR3 region is CASTSQPGLEAFF. The CDR3 nucleotides are TGTGCCAGCACAAGCCAACCGGGGCTTGAAGCTTTCTTT.

This clone was seen more than once but under ten times. This chain links TRBV18 with TRBJ1-2; D not resolved. Germline CDR1 is KGHSH and CDR2 is LQKENI. With 1 base removed from V and 4 bases from J, the gap between germline ends came to 1 base. The CDR3 is made up of 11 amino acids. The CDR3: CASSPRYGYTF. CDR3 sequence (DNA): TGTGCCAGCTCACCACGCTATGGCTACACCTTC.

The chain combines TRBV5-1 with TRBJ2-7; TRBD2 agrees at 12 bases. Germline CDR1 SGHRS, CDR2 YFSETQ. Trimming removed 3 bases from V and 0 bases from J; junction bases left unmatched: 1. The CDR3 totals 15 residues. The CDR3: CASSSTSGSSYEQYF. In DNA form, the CDR3 reads TGCGCCAGCAGCTCGACTAGCGGGAGCTCCTACGAGCAGTACTTC.

The count of this clone is one. V gene TRBV5-1 combines with J gene TRBJ2-5; D not resolved. The CDR3 is made up of 12 amino acids. V dropped 6 bases and J dropped 1 base, with 7 bases sitting between them. Germline V CDR1 and CDR2: SGHRS, YFSETQ. The CDR3 DNA is TGCGCCAGCAAAGACATCCAAGAGACCCAGTACTTC. Its translation is CASKDIQETQYF.

V gene TRBV4-1 combines with J gene TRBJ1-2, with D perhaps TRBD1 (6 bases). Germline values: CDR1 MGHRA, CDR2 YSYEKL. The length of the CDR3 is 17 residues. Trimming removed 1 base at V and 5 bases at J, with 20 bases between. The CDR3 loop reads CASSQAPGAESIYGYTF. CDR3 DNA: TGCGCCAGCAGCCAAGCCCCGGGGGCAGAGAGCATTTATGGCTACACCTTC.

A remark on this clone: The junction shows a germline mismatch at one end, possibly a read error. The J gene is TRBJ2-6, the V gene TRBV6-2 or TRBV6-3; tentatively, D is TRBD1 or TRBD2 (5 bases each). This CDR3 contains 17 residues. Germline CDR1 reads MNHEY; CDR2 reads SVGEGT. The DNA for the CDR3 is TGTGCCAGCAGTTATGGCCAGGGCCGGACTGGAGCCAACGTCCTGACTTTC. This codes for CASSYGQGRTGANVLTF.

The genes are TRBV19 and TRBJ2-3; TRBD2 matches at 10 bases. The CDR3 covers 17 residues. The ends lost 7 bases at V and 1 base at J; junction bases unmatched: 11. Germline V gene sequence: CDR1 LNHDA, CDR2 SQIVND (reference sequence). The CDR3 reads CASKEAGGPLGTDTQYF. Written as DNA, the CDR3 is TGTGCCAGTAAGGAAGCGGGGGGGCCCCTCGGCACAGATACGCAGTATTTT. The whole variable domain, filled in from reference TRBV19 and TRBJ2-3, reads DGGITQSPKYLFRKEGQNVTLSCEQNLNHDAMYWYRQDPGQGLRLIYYSQIVNDFQKGDIAEGYSVSREKKESFPLTVTSAQKNPTAFYLCASKEAGGPLGTDTQYFGPGTRLTVL.

This chain connects TRBV3-1 (or the pseudogene TRBV3-2) to TRBJ1-2; 7 nucleotides match TRBD1. This CDR3 has 14 amino acids. CDR1 is LGHDT, CDR2 YNNKEL, per germline (reference sequence). Germline trimming cut 0 bases from V and 4 bases from J; bases unmatched to any gene: 2. The CDR3 loop is CASSQESGGYGYTF. CDR3 coding DNA: TGTGCCAGCAGCCAAGAGTCAGGGGGCTATGGCTACACCTTC.

The rearrangement joins TRBV5-1 to TRBJ1-2; D not certain. Germline CDR1 reads SGHRS; CDR2 reads YFSETQ. Trimming removed 9 bases at V and 4 bases at J, with 16 bases between. CDR3 length equals 13 residues. In DNA form, the CDR3 reads TGCGCCACCATTAAACTTGATTCCTATGGCTACACCTTC. It translates to CATIKLDSYGYTF.

V and J are TRBV19 and TRBJ1-2, with 7 bases lining up with TRBD1. The V gene's germline CDR1 is LNHDA and CDR2 SQIVND (reference sequence). J lost 8 bases, V lost 4 bases, and 4 bases had no gene match. This CDR3 has 12 amino acids. CDR3 loop: CASSTGQTGYTF. CDR3 DNA: TGTGCCAGTAGTACGGGACAGACCGGCTACACCTTC.

This clone was detected once. The chain employs TRBV28 and TRBJ2-3, with D perhaps matching TRBD2 (5 bases). The CDR3 contains 16 residues. V was pared by 6 bases and J by 0 bases, with 16 bases between. CDR1 is MDHEN and CDR2 is SYDVKM in the germline V gene. The chain's CDR3 is CASRSRGGGSTDTQYF. The CDR3 nucleotides are TGTGCCAGCAGATCACGAGGAGGAGGAAGCACAGATACGCAGTATTTT. Variable domain in full (rest from reference TRBV28 and TRBJ2-3): DVKVTQSSRYLVKRTGEKVFLECVQDMDHENMFWYRQDPGLGLRLIYFSYDVKMKEKGDIPEGYSVSREKKERFSLILESASTNQTSMYLCASRSRGGGSTDTQYFGPGTRLTVL.

The chain employs TRBV7-9 and TRBJ1-1; possibly TRBD1 for D (5 bases). Trimming took 4 bases from V and 6 from J, leaving 18 bases between them. Germline-derived CDR1 and CDR2 are SEHNR and FQNEAQ (reference sequence). This CDR3 is 15 amino acids long. The CDR3 DNA reads as TGTGCCAGCAGCTGGGGGGGAGGTACGAATGCTGAAGCTTTCTTT. This codes for CASSWGGGTNAEAFF.

V gene TRBV5-6 combines with J gene TRBJ2-1; weak D call: TRBD1 (5 bases). The CDR3 consists of 14 residues. In germline, CDR1 is SGHDT, CDR2 YYEEEE. Trimming cost V 5 bases and J 8 bases, with 17 bases left between them. The DNA for the CDR3 is TGTGCCAGCAGTTACTGGACATCCGCCGATGAGCAGTTCTTC. Amino acid sequence: CASSYWTSADEQFF.

V usage is TRBV29-1 and J usage is TRBJ2-3, with D maybe TRBD2 (6 bases). Germline-derived CDR1 and CDR2 are SQVTM and ANQGSEA. The CDR3 is 13 residues long. V was trimmed by 3 bases and J by 5 bases, leaving 12 bases between them. The CDR3 reads CSVEQGGLDTQYF. The CDR3, as DNA: TGCAGCGTTGAGCAGGGAGGCTTAGATACGCAGTATTTT.

Worth noting for this clone: Germline is not matched at one junction end, which may reflect a read error. This sequence joins TRBV6-4 and TRBJ2-5; D call uncertain. CDR3 size: 8 residues. Per the germline V gene, CDR1 is MRHNA and CDR2 is SNTAGT. CDR3 nucleotide sequence: TGTGTCAGCGAGACCCAGTACTTC. Its protein is CVSETQYF.

V is TRBV19 and J is TRBJ2-7, with D possibly matching TRBD1 (6 bases). The CDR3 covers 13 residues. Germline CDR1 LNHDA, CDR2 SQIVND (reference sequence). Trimming left V 7 bases short and J 2 bases short, with 12 bases between. CDR3 loop: CASKRAGAYEQYF. In nucleotides, the CDR3 is TGTGCCAGTAAGAGGGCAGGGGCCTACGAGCAGTACTTC.

This chain uses TRBV5-6 with TRBJ1-2, with a weak D call TRBD1 (6 bases). The V end lost 5 bases, the J end lost 4 bases, and 18 bases lay between the germline ends. Germline V gene data show CDR1 as SGHDT and CDR2 as YYEEEE. This CDR3 has 15 residues. The CDR3 DNA follows: TGTGCCAGCAGATCCTGGACAGAAAGTAGCTATGGCTACACCTTC. As protein: CASRSWTESSYGYTF. Based on the CDR3 plus reference TRBV5-6 and TRBJ1-2, the full variable domain is DAGVTQSPTHLIKTRGQQVTLRCSPKSGHDTVSWYQQALGQGPQFIFQYYEEEERQRGNFPDRFSGHQFPNYSSELNVNALLLGDSALYLCASRSWTESSYGYTFGSGTRLTVV.